The 18 T cell receptor beta chains below all came from one sample that was sequenced in a study of cytomegalovirus exposure and HLA in healthy donors. The PCR employed 60 Vbeta primers together with 13 Jbeta primers. Profiling relied on immunoSEQ multiplex PCR, and the TCRdb table lists in-frame clones only, not all of them. The sample shows 100,000 to 150,000 clones, about 10% of them seen only once. What was sequenced was PBMCs. All receptors come from a young woman in good health and CMV-seropositive.

This clone was seen a few times. The V gene is TRBV21-1, the J gene TRBJ2-1; no check of the table's D call, TRBD2, against the DNA was made. TRBV21-1 is reported as a pseudogene. This CDR3 spans 18 amino acids. The CDR3 bases are TGTGCCAGCAGCAAAGCTGGGGGACTAGCGGGAGCGAGGAATGAGCAGTTCTTC. As protein: CASSKAGGLAGARNEQFF.

This clone was seen only a few times. The rearrangement links TRBV7-2 to TRBJ2-1; 8 bases agree with TRBD2. Germline CDR1 SGHTA, CDR2 FQGNSA. The CDR3 is 15 residues long. The junction had 11 bases not matched to a gene; V was cut back by 5 bases and J by 8 bases. The CDR3 protein is CASSRRSGSRDEQFF. The CDR3 DNA follows: TGTGCCAGCAGCCGTAGAAGCGGGAGTAGGGATGAGCAGTTCTTC.

Only a few counts were recorded for this clone. V and J are TRBV28 and TRBJ2-1, with 15 bases that match TRBD2. Trimming took 5 bases from V and 8 from J; bases not matched to a gene: 13. CDR1 MDHEN and CDR2 SYDVKM come from the germline V gene. The CDR3 has 18 residues. The CDR3 bases are TGTGCCAGCAGTCTCGGACTAGCGGGAGGGAATGCGGCCTATGAGCAGTTCTTC. It encodes CASSLGLAGGNAAYEQFF.

J is TRBJ2-2 and V is TRBV5-6; 14 positions agree with TRBD2. The J segment lost 6 bases and the V segment lost 4 bases, leaving 8 bases of the junction unmatched. The CDR3 is 17 residues long. Germline CDR1 reads SGHDT; CDR2 reads YYEEEE. The CDR3 nucleotides are TGTGCCAGCAGCACTATTACGGGACTAGCGGGAGCCGGGGAGCTGTTTTTT. Encoded protein: CASSTITGLAGAGELFF.

This clone was seen a handful of times. The chain joins TRBV29-1 to TRBJ2-7; possibly TRBD1 for D (5 bases). Germline CDR1 and CDR2: SQVTM and ANQGSEA. This CDR3 is built from 10 residues. With 7 bases removed from V and 7 bases from J, the gap between germline ends came to 11 bases. This CDR3 reads CSATESEQYF. For the CDR3, the DNA is TGCAGCGCGACAGAATCGGAGCAGTACTTC.

This clone was observed a handful of times. The gene calls are TRBV7-2 and TRBJ1-1, with D perhaps matching TRBD1 (6 bases). Deletions cut 5 bases from V and 8 bases from J, with 15 bases between. The CDR3 runs to 13 residues. Germline lookup yields CDR1 SGHTA and CDR2 FQGNSA. The CDR3 DNA follows: TGTGCCAGCAGCCAACAGAGCGACAGGGAAGCTTTCTTT. This gives the protein CASSQQSDREAFF.

V is TRBV28 and J is TRBJ1-1, with unresolved D. V lost 5 bases and J lost 0, with 10 bases in between. This CDR3 has 14 amino acids. CDR1 and CDR2 (germline): MDHEN, SYDVKM. In nucleotides, the CDR3 is TGTGCCAGCAGTCCAACAAGTATGAACACTGAAGCTTTCTTT. This translates into CASSPTSMNTEAFF.

The chain is built from TRBV19 and TRBJ2-7; 7 bases match TRBD2. Unmatched junction bases numbered 3, after V lost 6 bases and J lost 7 bases. The CDR3 is 11 residues long. CDR1 and CDR2 (germline): LNHDA, SQIVND (reference sequence). This CDR3 is CASRSGIEQYF. As DNA, the CDR3 is TGTGCCAGTAGAAGCGGGATAGAGCAGTACTTC.

J is TRBJ2-3 and V is TRBV2; 10 bases line up with TRBD2. The CDR3 extends over 17 amino acids. After removal of 1 base from V and 2 bases from J, the junction contained 6 bases not matched to a gene. Germline V gives CDR1 SNHLY, CDR2 FYNNEI. CDR3 residues: CASSEGASGRATDTQYF. The DNA of the CDR3 is TGTGCCAGCAGTGAAGGCGCTAGCGGGAGAGCCACAGATACGCAGTATTTT.

A few counts support this clone. The chain employs TRBV6-6 and TRBJ1-1, with 7 bases that match TRBD1. Germline loops: CDR1 MNHNY, CDR2 SVGAGI (reference sequence). The CDR3 has 13 residues. V was clipped by 6 bases and J by 3 bases; unmatched bases: 4. CDR3 DNA: TGTGCCAGCAGCCGCGGACAGGACACTGAAGCTTTCTTT. Protein: CASSRGQDTEAFF.

V and J are TRBV30 and TRBJ1-1; D is unresolved. The ends were cut back, 8 bases at V and 4 bases at J, with 14 bases in the middle. The CDR3 length is 12 residues. CDR1 GTSNPN and CDR2 SVGIG come from the germline V gene (reference sequence). The CDR3 sequence is CAGRELGTEAFF. CDR3 coding DNA: TGTGCCGGAAGGGAGTTGGGCACTGAAGCTTTCTTT.

The chain carries TRBV7-9 and TRBJ2-7; TRBD2 is a possible D gene (6 bases). This CDR3 is 16 amino acids long. From germline, CDR1 is SEHNR and CDR2 FQNEAQ (reference sequence). Trimming pared 5 bases from V and 3 bases from J, leaving 20 bases between. The CDR3 DNA reads TGTGCCAGCAGCCGTAGGGGATCGGGGGAAGGCTACGAGCAGTACTTC. Its protein product is CASSRRGSGEGYEQYF.

The chain couples TRBV28 to TRBJ1-5; 7 bases fit TRBD1. This CDR3 contains 15 residues. J gave up 3 bases and V 6 bases, and 8 bases lay outside the gene matches. Germline V CDR1 and CDR2: MDHEN, SYDVKM. CDR3 sequence: CASSPPGGLNQPQHF. The CDR3 DNA is TGTGCCAGCAGCCCCCCAGGGGGGCTCAATCAGCCCCAGCATTTT.

V usage is TRBV6-5 and J usage is TRBJ2-3; possible D gene TRBD2, 6 bases. CDR3 length equals 15 residues. Trimming removed 6 bases from V and 2 bases from J, with 15 bases in between. Per germline, CDR1 MNHEY and CDR2 SVGAGI. CDR3 sequence (DNA): TGTGCCAGCAGGATTGGCGGGACGATCACAGATACGCAGTATTTT. This codes for CASRIGGTITDTQYF.

V gene TRBV4-2 combines with J gene TRBJ2-7; 7 bases align to TRBD2. Trimming removed 1 base from V and 3 bases from J; junction bases left unmatched: 3. Germline values: CDR1 LGHNA, CDR2 YNFKEQ. The CDR3 has 14 residues. The CDR3 region is CASSQGRDYYEQYF. The CDR3 nucleotides are TGTGCCAGCAGCCAAGGCCGGGACTACTACGAGCAGTACTTC.

This clone was counted only a few times. The chain carries TRBV7-2 and TRBJ2-1; D remains ambiguous. Germline CDR1 and CDR2: SGHTA and FQGNSA. The V gene lost 4 bases and the J gene lost 0 bases, with 7 bases spanning the gap. The CDR3 runs to 14 residues. The CDR3 is CASSSQSSYNEQFF. CDR3 nucleotides: TGTGCCAGCAGCTCACAGAGCTCCTACAATGAGCAGTTCTTC. The variable domain in full, completed from reference TRBV7-2 and TRBJ2-1, reads GAGVSQSPSNKVTEKGKDVELRCDPISGHTALYWYRQSLGQGLEFLIYFQGNSAPDKSGLPSDRFSAERTGGSVSTLTIQRTQQEDSAVYLCASSSQSSYNEQFFGPGTRLTVL.

The chain couples TRBV13 to TRBJ1-2; 7 bases align to TRBD1. This CDR3 has 14 residues. The junction had 9 bases not matched to a gene; V was cut back by 2 bases and J by 9 bases. Germline CDR1 reads PRHDT; CDR2 reads FYEKMQ (reference sequence). This chain's CDR3 is CASSLWGDRDSYTF. The CDR3 DNA sequence: TGTGCCAGCAGCTTATGGGGAGACAGGGATAGCTACACCTTC.

The chain employs TRBV5-1 and TRBJ2-2; TRBD1 matches 7 bases. Per the germline V gene, CDR1 is SGHRS and CDR2 is YFSETQ. After removal of 4 bases from V and 2 bases from J, the junction contained 2 bases not matched to a gene. This CDR3 spans 14 amino acids. CDR3 coding DNA: TGCGCCAGCAGCAACAGGGGAAACACCGGGGAGCTGTTTTTT. It encodes CASSNRGNTGELFF.